This TCR beta chain comes out of a study of OX40 agonist ivuxolimab in advanced cancers. This clone was observed once. The antigen remains undetermined. Study results and limitations: Doses of 0.1 to 3.0 mg/kg were accompanied by clonal expansion of CD4+ and CD8+ blood T cells by week 6.

The CDR3 covers 15 residues. CDR1 and CDR2 (germline): SNHLY, FYNNEI. The V gene end was trimmed by 5 bases and the J gene end by 4 bases; junction bases not matched to a gene: 4. The method was immunoSEQ multiplex PCR; TCRdb's version includes in-frame clones alone and lacks a portion of them. The repertoire has over 10,000 clones, about 86% of them found once; the top ten carry 49%. This TCR came from an adult with an advanced solid tumor such as melanoma, head and neck, liver or kidney cancer. This material consisted of CD4+ or CD8+ T cells sorted from blood, taken in a trial of the OX40 agonist ivuxolimab. The chain employs TRBV2 and TRBJ2-5; 13 nucleotides agree with TRBD2. CDR3 loop: CASSSTSGRIETQYF. CDR3 DNA sequence: TGTGCCAGCAGTTCGACTAGCGGGAGGATAGAGACCCAGTACTTC.